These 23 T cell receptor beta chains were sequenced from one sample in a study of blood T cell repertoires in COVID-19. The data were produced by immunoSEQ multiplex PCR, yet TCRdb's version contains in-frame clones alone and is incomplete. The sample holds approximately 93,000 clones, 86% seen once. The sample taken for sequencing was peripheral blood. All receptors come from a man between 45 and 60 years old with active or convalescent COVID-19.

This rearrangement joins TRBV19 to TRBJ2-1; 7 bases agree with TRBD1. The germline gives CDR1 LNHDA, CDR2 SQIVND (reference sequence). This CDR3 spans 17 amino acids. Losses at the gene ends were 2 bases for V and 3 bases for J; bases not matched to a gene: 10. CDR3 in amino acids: CASSISPDRVDYNEQFF. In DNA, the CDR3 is TGTGCCAGTAGTATATCCCCCGACAGGGTCGACTACAATGAGCAGTTCTTC.

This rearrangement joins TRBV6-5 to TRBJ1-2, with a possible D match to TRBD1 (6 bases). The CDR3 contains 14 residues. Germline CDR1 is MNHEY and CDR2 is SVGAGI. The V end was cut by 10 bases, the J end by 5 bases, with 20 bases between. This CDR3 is CATVQGQAVYGYTF. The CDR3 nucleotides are TGTGCCACAGTACAGGGCCAAGCTGTTTATGGCTACACCTTC.

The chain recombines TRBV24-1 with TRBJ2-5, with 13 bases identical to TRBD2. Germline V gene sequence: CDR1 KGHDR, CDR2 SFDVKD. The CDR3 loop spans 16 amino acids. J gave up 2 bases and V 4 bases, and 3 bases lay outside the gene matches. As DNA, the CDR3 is TGTGCCACCAGTGACCCGGGACTAGCGGGACAAGAGACCCAGTACTTC. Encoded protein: CATSDPGLAGQETQYF.

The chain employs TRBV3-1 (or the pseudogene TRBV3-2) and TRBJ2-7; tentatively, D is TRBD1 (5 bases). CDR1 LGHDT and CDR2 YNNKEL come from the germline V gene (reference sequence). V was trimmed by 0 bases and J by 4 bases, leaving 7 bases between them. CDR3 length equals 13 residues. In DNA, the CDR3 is TGTGCCAGCAGCCAAGAAGGGGTATACGAGCAGTACTTC. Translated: CASSQEGVYEQYF.

CDR3: CASGLVRTGFPEQYF. CDR3 nucleotides: TGTGCTAGTGGTTTGGTACGGACAGGGTTCCCAGAGCAGTACTTC. V and J are TRBV12-5 and TRBJ2-7, with TRBD1 identical over 8 bases. Trimming at V came to 0 bases and at J to 7 bases, leaving 8 bases not matched to a gene. Germline CDR1 is LGHNT and CDR2 is FRNRAP. This CDR3 is 15 amino acids long.

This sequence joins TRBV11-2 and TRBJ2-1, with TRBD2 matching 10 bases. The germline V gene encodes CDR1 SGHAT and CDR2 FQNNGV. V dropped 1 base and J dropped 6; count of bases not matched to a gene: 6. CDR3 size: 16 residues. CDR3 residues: CASSLVAGGLGNEQFF. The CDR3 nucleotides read TGTGCCAGCAGCTTAGTAGCGGGAGGTTTGGGCAATGAGCAGTTCTTC.

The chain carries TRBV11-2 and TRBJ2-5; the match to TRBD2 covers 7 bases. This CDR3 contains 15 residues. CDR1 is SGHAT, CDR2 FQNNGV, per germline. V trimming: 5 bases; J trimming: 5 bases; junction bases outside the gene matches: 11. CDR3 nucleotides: TGTGCCAGCAGCCTTAGTTTGCGGGGGACGGAGACCCAGTACTTC. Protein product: CASSLSLRGTETQYF.

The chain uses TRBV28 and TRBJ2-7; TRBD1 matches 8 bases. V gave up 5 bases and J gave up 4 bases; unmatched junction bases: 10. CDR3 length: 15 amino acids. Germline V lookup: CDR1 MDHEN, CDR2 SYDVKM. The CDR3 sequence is CASSIPGTGFYEQYF. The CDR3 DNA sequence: TGTGCCAGCAGTATACCCGGGACAGGCTTTTACGAGCAGTACTTC.

The CDR3 DNA follows: TGCGCCAGCAGCCCGACGCCTCTAGCGGGGATTTCCTACGAGCAGTACTTC. This gives the protein CASSPTPLAGISYEQYF. J is TRBJ2-7 and V is TRBV4-3; 9 positions agree with TRBD2. This CDR3 contains 17 residues. Germline CDR1 and CDR2: LGHNA and YSLEER. Germline trimming cut 4 bases from V and 1 base from J; bases unmatched to any gene: 11.

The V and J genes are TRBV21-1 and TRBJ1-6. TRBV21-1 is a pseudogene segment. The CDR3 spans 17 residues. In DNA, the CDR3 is TGTGCCAGCAGCAAATGGTTCGGGGGGCCGTATCATTCACCCCTCCACTTT. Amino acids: CASSKWFGGPYHSPLHF.

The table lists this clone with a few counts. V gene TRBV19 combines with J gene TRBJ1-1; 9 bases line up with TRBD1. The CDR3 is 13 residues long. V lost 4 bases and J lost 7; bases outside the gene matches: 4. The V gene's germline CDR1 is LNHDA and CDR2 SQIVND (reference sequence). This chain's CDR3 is CASSTRDRVEAFF. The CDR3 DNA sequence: TGTGCCAGTAGTACCCGGGACAGGGTTGAAGCTTTCTTT.

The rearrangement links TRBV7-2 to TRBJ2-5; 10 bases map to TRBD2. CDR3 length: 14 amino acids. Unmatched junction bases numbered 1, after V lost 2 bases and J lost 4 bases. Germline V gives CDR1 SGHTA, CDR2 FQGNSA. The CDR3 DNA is TGTGCCAGCAGCTTAACTAGCGGGGTAGAGACCCAGTACTTC. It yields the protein CASSLTSGVETQYF.

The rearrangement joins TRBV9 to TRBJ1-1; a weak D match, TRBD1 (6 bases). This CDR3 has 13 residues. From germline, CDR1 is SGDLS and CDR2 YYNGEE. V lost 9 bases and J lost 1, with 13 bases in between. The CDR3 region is CATGMTGNTEAFF. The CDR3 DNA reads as TGTGCCACCGGTATGACAGGGAACACTGAAGCTTTCTTT.

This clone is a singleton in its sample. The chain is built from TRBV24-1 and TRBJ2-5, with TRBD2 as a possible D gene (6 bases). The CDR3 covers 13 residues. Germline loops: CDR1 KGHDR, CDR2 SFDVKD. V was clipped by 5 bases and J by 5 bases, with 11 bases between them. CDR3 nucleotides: TGTGCCACCAGTGTCGGGGGTTTTGAGACCCAGTACTTC. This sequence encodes CATSVGGFETQYF.

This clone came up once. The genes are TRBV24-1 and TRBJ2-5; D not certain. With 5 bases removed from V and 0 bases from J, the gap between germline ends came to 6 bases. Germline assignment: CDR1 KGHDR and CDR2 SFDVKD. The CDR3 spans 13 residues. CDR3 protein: CATSGTYQETQYF. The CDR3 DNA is TGTGCCACCAGTGGAACATACCAAGAGACCCAGTACTTC.

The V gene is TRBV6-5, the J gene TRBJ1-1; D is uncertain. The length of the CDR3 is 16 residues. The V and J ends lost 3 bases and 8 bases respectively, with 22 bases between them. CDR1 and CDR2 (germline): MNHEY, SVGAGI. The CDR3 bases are TGTGCCAGCAGTTATACGTTCGCGGGCGCGAGGCCAGAAGCTTTCTTT. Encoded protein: CASSYTFAGARPEAFF.

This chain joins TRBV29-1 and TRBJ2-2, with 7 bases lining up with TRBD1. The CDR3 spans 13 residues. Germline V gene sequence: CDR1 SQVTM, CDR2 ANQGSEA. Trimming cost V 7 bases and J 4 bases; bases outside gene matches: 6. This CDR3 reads CSGRTGGTGELFF. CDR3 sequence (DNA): TGCAGCGGAAGGACAGGTGGCACCGGGGAGCTGTTTTTT.

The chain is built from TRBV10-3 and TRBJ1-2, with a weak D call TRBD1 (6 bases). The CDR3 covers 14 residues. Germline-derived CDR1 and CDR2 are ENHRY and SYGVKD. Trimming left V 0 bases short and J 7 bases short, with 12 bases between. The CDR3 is CAISESRTGSGYTF. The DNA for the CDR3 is TGTGCCATCAGTGAGTCCCGAACAGGGAGTGGCTACACCTTC.

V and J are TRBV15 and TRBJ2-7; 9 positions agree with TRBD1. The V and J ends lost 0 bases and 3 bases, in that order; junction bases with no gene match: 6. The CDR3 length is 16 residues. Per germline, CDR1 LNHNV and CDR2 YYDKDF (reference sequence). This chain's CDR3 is CATSREAGTGIYEQYF. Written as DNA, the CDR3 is TGTGCCACCAGCAGAGAGGCCGGGACAGGGATCTACGAGCAGTACTTC.

The CDR3 sequence is CASSLGGGVAGNTIYF. CDR3 in DNA: TGCGCCAGCAGCTTGGGAGGGGGCGTCGCTGGAAACACCATATATTTT. The V gene is TRBV5-1, the J gene TRBJ1-3; 7 bases line up with TRBD1. With V trimmed by 0 bases and J by 2 bases, 5 bases remained unmatched. This CDR3 comprises 16 residues. Germline V gives CDR1 SGHRS, CDR2 YFSETQ. Full variable domain (remainder filled in from reference TRBV5-1 and TRBJ1-3): KAGVTQTPRYLIKTRGQQVTLSCSPISGHRSVSWYQQTPGQGLQFLFEYFSETQRNKGNFPGRFSGRQFSNSRSEMNVSTLELGDSALYLCASSLGGGVAGNTIYFGEGSWLTVV.

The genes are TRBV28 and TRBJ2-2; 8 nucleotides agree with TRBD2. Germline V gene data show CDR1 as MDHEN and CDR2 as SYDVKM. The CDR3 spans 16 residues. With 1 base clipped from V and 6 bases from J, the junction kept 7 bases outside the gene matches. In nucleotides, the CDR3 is TGTGCCAGCAGTTTATCCCACATAGCGGGATCCGGGGAGCTGTTTTTT. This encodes CASSLSHIAGSGELFF.

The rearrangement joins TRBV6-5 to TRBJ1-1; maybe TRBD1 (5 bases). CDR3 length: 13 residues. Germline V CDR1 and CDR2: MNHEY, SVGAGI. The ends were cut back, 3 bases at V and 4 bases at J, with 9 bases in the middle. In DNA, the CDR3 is TGTGCCAGCAGTTATGGGGGGAGCACTGAAGCTTTCTTT. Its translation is CASSYGGSTEAFF.

CDR3 sequence (DNA): TGTGCCAGCAGCCAACTCACAGGGAGCTCTGGAAACACCATATATTTT. Translation gives CASSQLTGSSGNTIYF. This chain connects TRBV14 to TRBJ1-3; weak D call: TRBD1 (6 bases). V lost 2 bases to trimming and J lost 0 bases, with 11 bases between them. The CDR3 runs 16 residues. CDR1 is SGHDN, CDR2 FVKESK, per germline.